A single sample gave rise to the 22 T cell receptor beta chains below, sequenced in a study of cytomegalovirus exposure and HLA in healthy donors. Researchers ran the PCR with 60 Vbeta and 13 Jbeta primers. The protocol was immunoSEQ multiplex PCR, while the TCRdb copy is restricted to in-frame clones and leaves out a portion. Counted here are 150,000 to 200,000 clones, about 72% occurring once; the ten biggest clones make up around 3.4%. Specimen: PBMCs. The receptors derive from a man in his thirties or forties in good health and CMV-seropositive.

This clone appeared once. The V call is TRBV11-2, the J call TRBJ1-6; 7 nucleotides align to TRBD1. The CDR3 length is 15 residues. The germline CDR1 and CDR2 sequences are SGHAT and FQNNGV. Losses at the gene ends were 3 bases for V and 4 bases for J; bases not matched to a gene: 3. For the CDR3, the DNA is TGTGCCAGCAGCTTCGAGACAGGGTATAATTCACCCCTCCACTTT. Encoded protein: CASSFETGYNSPLHF.

This chain connects TRBV30 to TRBJ1-5; no reliable D call. Trimming removed 1 base from V and 0 bases from J, with 4 bases in between. Germline V CDR1 and CDR2: GTSNPN, SVGIG (reference sequence). The CDR3 covers 13 residues. The CDR3 DNA is TGTGCCTGGAGTGGAGATAGCAATCAGCCCCAGCATTTT. This codes for CAWSGDSNQPQHF.

The V and J genes are TRBV28 and TRBJ2-7; D is perhaps TRBD2 (6 bases). The CDR3 runs 13 residues. CDR1 and CDR2 (germline): MDHEN, SYDVKM. Trimming took 6 bases from V and 7 from J, leaving 16 bases between them. The CDR3 DNA reads TGTGCCAGCAGCCTAACGGGGGTCGAGGAGCAGTACTTC. Translated, it gives CASSLTGVEEQYF. Supplemented by reference TRBV28 and TRBJ2-7, the full variable domain reads DVKVTQSSRYLVKRTGEKVFLECVQDMDHENMFWYRQDPGLGLRLIYFSYDVKMKEKGDIPEGYSVSREKKERFSLILESASTNQTSMYLCASSLTGVEEQYFGPGTRLTVT.

The V call is TRBV7-9, the J call TRBJ1-6; D may be TRBD1 (6 bases). The CDR3 sequence is 15 residues long. Germline V gene data show CDR1 as SEHNR and CDR2 as FQNEAQ (reference sequence). Trimming took 5 bases from V and 1 from J, leaving 9 bases between them. DNA of the CDR3: TGTGCCAGCAGCGAACAGGGTTCCTATAATTCACCCCTCCACTTT. As protein: CASSEQGSYNSPLHF.

CDR3: CASSVARDREFQPQHF. DNA of the CDR3: TGTGCCAGCAGCGTTGCGCGGGACAGGGAGTTTCAGCCCCAGCATTTT. The rearrangement uses TRBV9 and TRBJ1-5, with 9 bases identical to TRBD1. The germline V gene encodes CDR1 SGDLS and CDR2 YYNGEE. Trimming at V came to 2 bases and at J to 6 bases, leaving 9 bases not matched to a gene. CDR3 length: 16 amino acids.

V usage is TRBV5-4 and J usage is TRBJ1-1; tentative D call: TRBD1 (6 bases). Trimming pared 4 bases from V and 1 base from J, leaving 14 bases between. Germline assignment: CDR1 SGHNT and CDR2 YYREEE (reference sequence). This CDR3 comprises 15 residues. CDR3 nucleotides: TGTGCCAGCAGCACCCGGGACAAATCGAACACTGAAGCTTTCTTT. Translated: CASSTRDKSNTEAFF. Filled out from reference TRBV5-4 and TRBJ1-1, the complete variable domain reads ETGVTQSPTHLIKTRGQQVTLRCSSQSGHNTVSWYQQALGQGPQFIFQYYREEENGRGNFPPRFSGLQFPNYSSELNVNALELDDSALYLCASSTRDKSNTEAFFGQGTRLTVV.

The chain is built from TRBV10-1 and TRBJ2-3; TRBD1 might be the D (5 bases). Germline V gene data show CDR1 as WNHNN and CDR2 as SYGVQD (reference sequence). The CDR3 runs to 12 residues. Trimming stripped 5 bases from V and 10 bases from J, with 13 bases between. The CDR3 DNA is TGCGCCAGCAGTTCGGACAAATGGTCGCAGTATTTT. Translation gives CASSSDKWSQYF.

The CDR3 coding sequence is TGTGCCAGCAACCTATCGTACAGGGGGCCCGAGCAGTACTTC. Protein sequence: CASNLSYRGPEQYF. The rearrangement links TRBV6-1 to TRBJ2-7; TRBD1 matches 9 bases. Unmatched junction bases numbered 10, after V lost 7 bases and J lost 6 bases. The CDR3 loop spans 14 amino acids. Germline assignment: CDR1 MNHNS and CDR2 SASEGT.

The V gene is TRBV5-1, the J gene TRBJ2-5; a possible D gene is TRBD2 (5 bases). The J call may be wrong; the DNA end is better matched by TRBJ2-7. Looked up from germline, CDR1 is SGHRS and CDR2 is YFSETQ. CDR3 length equals 14 residues. CDR3 DNA: TGCGCCAGCAGCCTCACCCTAGCTCTGCACGAGCAGTACTTC. Translating it yields CASSLTLALHEQYF.

The chain joins TRBV5-1 to TRBJ2-1, with 9 bases aligning to TRBD1. Trimming cost V 7 bases and J 9 bases; bases outside gene matches: 17. Germline lookup yields CDR1 SGHRS and CDR2 YFSETQ. The CDR3 spans 16 residues. In DNA, the CDR3 is TGCGCCAGCCCCCCCCGCGCGGGACAGGGACGGGGTGAGCAGTTCTTC. Residues: CASPPRAGQGRGEQFF.

The genes are TRBV30 and TRBJ1-6; D gene ambiguous. The CDR3 is 13 residues long. V was pared by 5 bases and J by 6 bases, with 11 bases between. CDR1 is GTSNPN and CDR2 is SVGIG in the germline V gene (reference sequence). CDR3 protein: CAWGGQVNSPLHF. The CDR3 nucleotides read TGTGCCTGGGGCGGGCAGGTTAATTCACCCCTCCACTTT. Filled out from reference TRBV30 and TRBJ1-6, the complete variable domain reads SQTIHQWPATLVQPVGSPLSLECTVEGTSNPNLYWYRQAAGRGLQLLFYSVGIGQISSEVPQNLSASRPQDRQFILSSKKLLLSDSGFYLCAWGGQVNSPLHFGNGTRLTVT.

The chain carries TRBV29-1 and TRBJ1-2; TRBD1 aligns across 7 bases. Germline trimming cut 1 base from V and 4 bases from J; bases unmatched to any gene: 6. The CDR3 sequence is 14 residues long. Germline CDR1 is SQVTM and CDR2 is ANQGSEA. In nucleotides, the CDR3 is TGCAGCGTTGAAGGAGGGGGCGATAGCTATGGCTACACCTTC. Translating gives CSVEGGGDSYGYTF.

The J gene is TRBJ2-7, the V gene TRBV9; no definite D call. Between the trimmed V and J ends, which lost 0 bases and 0 bases, there was a span of 7 bases. In germline, CDR1 is SGDLS, CDR2 YYNGEE. The CDR3 has 14 residues. The CDR3 sequence: CASSVGYYSYEQYF. CDR3 bases: TGTGCCAGCAGCGTAGGTTATTACTCCTACGAGCAGTACTTC.

The chain couples TRBV28 to TRBJ2-5; D is undetermined. Trimming stripped 7 bases from V and 3 bases from J, with 12 bases between. The CDR3 covers 13 residues. The germline V gene encodes CDR1 MDHEN and CDR2 SYDVKM. This CDR3 is CASNDVGEETQYF. CDR3 coding DNA: TGTGCCAGCAACGACGTTGGAGAAGAGACCCAGTACTTC.

The V call is TRBV29-1, the J call TRBJ2-5; D ambiguous. The closer fit of TRBJ2-7 to the DNA end suggests the J call may be wrong. Germline values: CDR1 SQVTM, CDR2 ANQGSEA. CDR3 length: 12 residues. The CDR3 DNA reads as TGCAGCGTTGTCAATAGAGCCTACGAGCAGTACTTC. Translation gives CSVVNRAYEQYF.

The V gene is TRBV4-3, the J gene TRBJ2-7; 7 nucleotides align to TRBD1. Germline lookup yields CDR1 LGHNA and CDR2 YSLEER. J lost 2 bases, V lost 2 bases, and 6 bases had no gene match. The CDR3 is 15 amino acids. CDR3 loop: CASSQRTGDAYEQYF. CDR3 bases: TGCGCCAGCAGCCAACGTACAGGGGACGCCTACGAGCAGTACTTC.

The J gene is TRBJ2-1, the V gene TRBV9, with 8 nucleotides matching TRBD1. J lost 8 bases, V lost 3 bases, and 1 base had no gene match. The CDR3 is 12 residues long. Germline V lookup: CDR1 SGDLS, CDR2 YYNGEE. This chain's CDR3 is CASSARGHEQFF. The CDR3 DNA sequence: TGTGCCAGCAGCGCCAGGGGGCATGAGCAGTTCTTC. The complete variable domain, with remaining parts taken from reference TRBV9 and TRBJ2-1, reads DSGVTQTPKHLITATGQRVTLRCSPRSGDLSVYWYQQSLDQGLQFLIQYYNGEERAKGNILERFSAQQFPDLHSELNLSSLELGDSALYFCASSARGHEQFFGPGTRLTVL.

The chain employs TRBV9 and TRBJ2-7; no reliable D call. Germline CDR1 is SGDLS and CDR2 is YYNGEE. Between the trimmed V and J ends, which lost 0 bases and 2 bases, there was a span of 9 bases. The CDR3 runs to 14 residues. The CDR3: CASSVAGKTYEQYF. CDR3 bases: TGTGCCAGCAGCGTAGCTGGCAAAACCTACGAGCAGTACTTC.

In its sample, this clone was seen a few times. The chain recombines TRBV2 with TRBJ1-5, with 7 nucleotides matching TRBD1. Germline CDR1 reads SNHLY; CDR2 reads FYNNEI. The CDR3 runs to 15 residues. The V segment lost 7 bases and the J segment 2 bases; nucleotides outside the gene matches: 8. The CDR3 DNA sequence: TGTGCCAGCAACAGGGGTTTGGGGGGCAATCAGCCCCAGCATTTT. It codes for CASNRGLGGNQPQHF.

This rearrangement joins TRBV10-1 to TRBJ2-7; D is possibly TRBD2 (5 bases). V dropped 0 bases and J dropped 5 bases, with 11 bases sitting between them. CDR3 size: 14 residues. The V gene's germline CDR1 is WNHNN and CDR2 SYGVQD (reference sequence). In DNA, the CDR3 is TGCGCCAGCAGTGAGTCGGCGGGTAGGAACGAGCAGTACTTC. This translates into CASSESAGRNEQYF.

CDR3: CASSSRDRIYEQYF. The DNA of the CDR3 is TGTGCCAGCAGCTCCCGGGACAGGATCTACGAGCAGTACTTC. This chain connects TRBV7-2 to TRBJ2-7, with TRBD1 matching 8 bases. CDR3 length: 14 residues. The J segment lost 3 bases and the V segment lost 4 bases, leaving 5 bases of the junction unmatched. The V gene's germline CDR1 is SGHTA and CDR2 FQGNSA.

V usage is TRBV5-1 and J usage is TRBJ1-2; TRBD1 is a possible D gene (5 bases). From germline, CDR1 is SGHRS and CDR2 YFSETQ. This CDR3 contains 17 residues. The V end lost 4 bases, the J end lost 2 bases, and 21 bases lay between the germline ends. In nucleotides, the CDR3 is TGCGCCAGCAGCCGATGGGGCCAACAAGTATTAAACTATGGCTACACCTTC. Protein product: CASSRWGQQVLNYGYTF. Full variable domain (remainder filled in from reference TRBV5-1 and TRBJ1-2): KAGVTQTPRYLIKTRGQQVTLSCSPISGHRSVSWYQQTPGQGLQFLFEYFSETQRNKGNFPGRFSGRQFSNSRSEMNVSTLELGDSALYLCASSRWGQQVLNYGYTFGSGTRLTVV.